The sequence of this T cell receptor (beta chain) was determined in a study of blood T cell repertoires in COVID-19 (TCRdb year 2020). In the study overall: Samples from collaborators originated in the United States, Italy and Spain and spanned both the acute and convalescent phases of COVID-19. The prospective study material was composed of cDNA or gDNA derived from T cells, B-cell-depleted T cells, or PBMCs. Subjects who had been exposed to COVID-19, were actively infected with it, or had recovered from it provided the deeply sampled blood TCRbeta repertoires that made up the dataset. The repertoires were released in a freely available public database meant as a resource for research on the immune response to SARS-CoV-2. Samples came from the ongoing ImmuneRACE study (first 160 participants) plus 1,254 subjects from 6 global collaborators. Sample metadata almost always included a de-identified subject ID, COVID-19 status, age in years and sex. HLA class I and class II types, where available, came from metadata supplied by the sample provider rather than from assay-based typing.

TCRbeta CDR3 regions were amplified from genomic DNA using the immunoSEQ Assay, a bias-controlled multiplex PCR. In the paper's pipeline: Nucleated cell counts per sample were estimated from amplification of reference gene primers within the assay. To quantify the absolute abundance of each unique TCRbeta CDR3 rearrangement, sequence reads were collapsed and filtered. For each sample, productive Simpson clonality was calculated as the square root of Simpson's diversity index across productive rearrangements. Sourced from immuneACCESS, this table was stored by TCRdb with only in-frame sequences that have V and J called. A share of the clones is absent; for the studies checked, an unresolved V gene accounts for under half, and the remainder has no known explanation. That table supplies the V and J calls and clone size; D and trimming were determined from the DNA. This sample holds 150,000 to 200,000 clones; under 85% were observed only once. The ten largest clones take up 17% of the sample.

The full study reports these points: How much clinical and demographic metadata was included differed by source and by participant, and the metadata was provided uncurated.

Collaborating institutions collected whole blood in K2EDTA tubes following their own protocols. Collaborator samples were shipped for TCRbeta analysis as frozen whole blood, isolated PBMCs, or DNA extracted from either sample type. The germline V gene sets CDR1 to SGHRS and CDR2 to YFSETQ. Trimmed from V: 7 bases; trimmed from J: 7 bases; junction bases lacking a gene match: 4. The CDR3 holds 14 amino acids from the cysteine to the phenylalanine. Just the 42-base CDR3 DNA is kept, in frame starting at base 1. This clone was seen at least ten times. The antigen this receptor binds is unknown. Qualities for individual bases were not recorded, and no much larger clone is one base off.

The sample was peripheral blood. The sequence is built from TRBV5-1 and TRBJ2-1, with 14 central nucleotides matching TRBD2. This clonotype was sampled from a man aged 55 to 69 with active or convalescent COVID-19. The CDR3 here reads CASGTSGSLNEQFF. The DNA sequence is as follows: TGCGCCAGCGGGACTAGCGGGAGCCTTAATGAGCAGTTCTTC. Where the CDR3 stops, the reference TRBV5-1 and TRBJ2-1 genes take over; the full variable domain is KAGVTQTPRYLIKTRGQQVTLSCSPISGHRSVSWYQQTPGQGLQFLFEYFSETQRNKGNFPGRFSGRQFSNSRSEMNVSTLELGDSALYLCASGTSGSLNEQFFGPGTRLTVL.